This entry lists 7 T cell receptor beta chains sequenced from one sample in a study of T cell repertoires in cytomegalovirus infection. One entry per CDR3 protein results from TCRdb running MiXCR on the reads. Of fewer than 850,000 distinct CDR3 sequences in the sample, 29% were seen once. Antigen specificity for these receptors is unknown. The sequencing used cultured CD8+ T cells from PBMCs, collected from culture after CMV antigen stimulation. The receptors were sampled from a human donor in good health (CMV status not recorded). Some clones in this sample may be carry-over from other donors' samples.

The V and J genes are TRBV6-1 and TRBJ2-3, with 8 bases fitting TRBD2. The CDR3 runs 16 residues. The V gene's germline CDR1 is MNHNS and CDR2 SASEGT. Trimming cost V 7 bases and J 0 bases; bases outside gene matches: 9. Here the CDR3 reads CASTFWRGDSTDTQYF. Written as DNA, the CDR3 is TGTGCCAGCACCTTTTGGCGGGGGGACAGCACAGATACGCAGTATTTT.

The V and J genes are TRBV9 and TRBJ1-6; D remains unclear. V gave up 0 bases and J gave up 8 bases, with 15 bases separating them. Germline V lookup: CDR1 SGDLS, CDR2 YYNGEE. This CDR3 has 16 residues. CDR3 sequence reads: CASSVEQSPGHSPLHF. For the CDR3, the DNA is TGTGCCAGCAGCGTAGAGCAGTCCCCCGGCCATTCACCCCTCCACTTT.

The gene calls are TRBV7-8 and TRBJ2-1; weak D call: TRBD1 (5 bases). Trimming cost V 4 bases and J 4 bases, with 14 bases left between them. CDR3 size: 15 residues. The germline V gene encodes CDR1 SGHVS and CDR2 FQNEAQ. DNA of the CDR3: TGTGCCAGCAGCTCTCCGGACACCCTTTACAATGAGCAGTTCTTC. Protein: CASSSPDTLYNEQFF.

This clonotype showed up just a few times. This chain links TRBV14 with TRBJ1-3, with D perhaps TRBD1 (6 bases). V was clipped by 0 bases and J by 3 bases, with 12 bases between them. Germline CDR1 is SGHDN and CDR2 is FVKESK. The CDR3 extends over 16 amino acids. CDR3 loop: CASSQEGATLGNTIYF. The CDR3 coding sequence is TGTGCCAGCAGCCAAGAGGGGGCAACACTTGGAAACACCATATATTTT.

The V and J genes are TRBV20-1 and TRBJ1-5; D is possibly TRBD1 (6 bases). Trimming stripped 3 bases from V and 0 bases from J, with 15 bases between. The V gene's germline CDR1 is DFQATT and CDR2 SNEGSKA (reference sequence). The CDR3 extends over 16 amino acids. The CDR3 loop is CSARVLQGYSNQPQHF. Here the CDR3 DNA reads TGCAGTGCTAGGGTTCTACAGGGCTATAGCAATCAGCCCCAGCATTTT.

The table lists this clonotype with many counts. V usage is TRBV4-1 and J usage is TRBJ2-5; TRBD1 agrees at 7 bases. The CDR3 covers 15 residues. Unmatched junction bases numbered 8, after V lost 2 bases and J lost 5 bases. CDR1 MGHRA and CDR2 YSYEKL come from the germline V gene. As DNA, the CDR3 is TGCGCCAGCAGCCAAAGGACAGGAAGTTTGGAGACCCAGTACTTC. It specifies CASSQRTGSLETQYF.

This clonotype was detected ten times or more. The V and J genes are TRBV7-2 and TRBJ1-5; 8 positions agree with TRBD1. Trimming at V came to 2 bases and at J to 7 bases, leaving 10 bases not matched to a gene. Per the germline V gene, CDR1 is SGHTA and CDR2 is FQGNSA. CDR3 length: 16 amino acids. DNA for the CDR3: TGTGCCAGCAGCTTATCCACAGGGGGTCCTCGACAGCCCCAGCATTTT. Translated, it gives CASSLSTGGPRQPQHF.